The 25 T cell receptor beta chains in this list originate from one sample, sequenced in a study of OX40 agonist ivuxolimab in advanced cancers. Clones were sequenced by immunoSEQ multiplex PCR, and TCRdb holds only the in-frame ones, with some missing. The table shows 45,000 to 60,000 clones, with under 90% occurring only once. Specimen: CD4+ or CD8+ T cells sorted from blood, collected in a trial of the OX40 agonist ivuxolimab. Receptor source: an adult with an advanced solid tumor such as melanoma, head and neck, liver or kidney cancer.

This chain joins TRBV7-9 and TRBJ2-1; no definite D call. Germline V gives CDR1 SEHNR, CDR2 FQNEAQ (reference sequence). Between the trimmed V and J ends, which lost 8 bases and 0 bases, there was a span of 11 bases. The CDR3 has 14 amino acids. Here the CDR3 DNA reads TGTGCCAGCGCAACAGTACCCTCCTACAATGAGCAGTTCTTC. Protein sequence: CASATVPSYNEQFF. Looking up the rest from reference TRBV7-9 and TRBJ2-1 gives the full variable domain: DTGVSQNPRHKITKRGQNVTFRCDPISEHNRLYWYRQTLGQGPEFLTYFQNEAQLEKSRLLSDRFSAERPKGSFSTLEIQRTEQGDSAMYLCASATVPSYNEQFFGPGTRLTVL.

The gene calls are TRBV4-1 and TRBJ2-3; unclear D gene. Germline-derived CDR1 and CDR2 are MGHRA and YSYEKL. V was shortened by 4 bases and J by 2 bases, with 10 bases between the two germline ends. This CDR3 is built from 14 residues. The CDR3 sequence is CASSPSQATDTQYF. The DNA of the CDR3 is TGCGCCAGCAGCCCTTCCCAGGCCACAGATACGCAGTATTTT.

The V gene is TRBV5-1, the J gene TRBJ2-3; tentative D call: TRBD2 (7 bases). The ends were cut back, 0 bases at V and 4 bases at J, with 15 bases in the middle. CDR1 and CDR2 from the germline V gene are SGHRS and YFSETQ. This CDR3 region has 16 residues. This chain's CDR3 is CASSLEGGRRADTQYF. CDR3 DNA: TGCGCCAGCAGCTTGGAGGGGGGGCGCAGGGCAGATACGCAGTATTTT. The full variable domain, in which reference TRBV5-1 and TRBJ2-3 provide the parts outside the CDR3, is KAGVTQTPRYLIKTRGQQVTLSCSPISGHRSVSWYQQTPGQGLQFLFEYFSETQRNKGNFPGRFSGRQFSNSRSEMNVSTLELGDSALYLCASSLEGGRRADTQYFGPGTRLTVL.

This chain connects TRBV4-3 to TRBJ1-1, with D possibly matching TRBD1 (5 bases). The CDR3 runs 15 residues. Deletions cut 0 bases from V and 10 bases from J, with 18 bases between. Germline CDR1 LGHNA, CDR2 YSLEER. CDR3 coding DNA: TGCGCCAGCAGCCAAGATCCCCATGAACGCGGGGGAGCTTTCTTT. It codes for CASSQDPHERGGAFF.

V gene TRBV6-1 combines with J gene TRBJ2-6; TRBD1 might be the D (6 bases). This CDR3 spans 14 amino acids. Trimming removed 8 bases from V and 2 bases from J, with 10 bases in between. The germline gives CDR1 MNHNS, CDR2 SASEGT. CDR3 region: CASGTGTGANVLTF. The CDR3, as DNA: TGTGCCAGCGGAACAGGGACTGGGGCCAACGTCCTGACTTTC.

With respect to this clone: This same CDR3 is encoded by further DNA sequences in the sample. The chain has TRBV6-5 and TRBJ2-7; no reliable D call. The CDR3 length is 13 residues. Germline-derived CDR1 and CDR2 are MNHEY and SVGAGI. The V gene lost 0 bases and the J gene lost 5 bases, with 8 bases spanning the gap. DNA of the CDR3: TGTGCCAGCAGTTACTCAGGCCGGAACGAGCAGTACTTC. Translated: CASSYSGRNEQYF.

This clone was recorded only once. V and J are TRBV4-1 and TRBJ1-2; unclear D gene. This CDR3 contains 15 residues. The germline V gene encodes CDR1 MGHRA and CDR2 YSYEKL. Trimming removed 1 base from V and 1 base from J, with 10 bases in between. In DNA, the CDR3 is TGCGCCAGCAGCCAAGGGCAGAACTATAACTATGGCTACACCTTC. The encoded protein is CASSQGQNYNYGYTF.

This clone is medium-sized in the sample. The chain carries TRBV5-8 and TRBJ1-5; D remains ambiguous. Germline CDR1 is SGHTS and CDR2 is YDEGEE. The CDR3 contains 11 residues. The germline V and J ends were trimmed by 3 bases and 9 bases, with 7 bases remaining between them. In DNA form, the CDR3 reads TGTGCCAGCAGCTCCTATCCGCCCCAGCATTTT. Translated, it gives CASSSYPPQHF.

The chain employs TRBV14 and TRBJ2-3, with D unclear. Trimming stripped 1 base from V and 6 bases from J, with 5 bases between. Germline V gene sequence: CDR1 SGHDN, CDR2 FVKESK. This CDR3 comprises 12 residues. CDR3 sequence (DNA): TGTGCCAGCAGCCAAGGGTGGGATACGCAGTATTTT. Its translation is CASSQGWDTQYF.

This clone has just one count. This sequence joins TRBV13 and TRBJ2-7; 7 positions agree with TRBD2. The CDR3 is 13 residues long. The J segment lost 3 bases and the V segment lost 5 bases, leaving 4 bases of the junction unmatched. The germline V gene encodes CDR1 PRHDT and CDR2 FYEKMQ (reference sequence). The CDR3 coding sequence is TGTGCCAGCAGCGAGGGGAGGGGCTACGAGCAGTACTTC. Translation: CASSEGRGYEQYF.

The V and J genes are TRBV7-3 and TRBJ2-3; D is undetermined. The germline gives CDR1 SGHTA, CDR2 FQGTGA. V lost 2 bases and J 2 bases, leaving 14 bases between the germline ends. CDR3 length: 16 amino acids. The CDR3 protein is CASSLGLRVATDTQYF. The DNA of the CDR3 is TGTGCCAGCAGCTTAGGGTTACGGGTAGCCACAGATACGCAGTATTTT.

This sequence joins TRBV19 and TRBJ1-2; D unresolved. This CDR3 region has 12 residues. The V end was cut by 5 bases, the J end by 5 bases, with 9 bases between. Germline V gives CDR1 LNHDA, CDR2 SQIVND (reference sequence). The CDR3 loop is CASSDTLYGYTF. CDR3 nucleotide sequence: TGTGCCAGTAGTGACACCCTTTATGGCTACACCTTC.

The chain's CDR3 is CASGDAAYEQYF. CDR3 DNA: TGTGCCAGCGGGGACGCAGCCTACGAGCAGTACTTC. The gene calls are TRBV25-1 and TRBJ2-7, with D perhaps given as TRBD1 or TRBD2 (5 bases each). Trimming removed 8 bases at V and 2 bases at J, with 10 bases between. This CDR3 contains 12 residues. Germline V gives CDR1 MGHDK, CDR2 SYGVNS.

V gene TRBV9 combines with J gene TRBJ2-1; D not resolved. V was clipped by 2 bases and J by 0 bases, with 12 bases between them. Germline V gene lookup returns CDR1 SGDLS and CDR2 YYNGEE. CDR3 length: 16 residues. For the CDR3, the DNA is TGTGCCAGCAGCGTGTCGTGGGAACACTCCTACAATGAGCAGTTCTTC. This sequence encodes CASSVSWEHSYNEQFF.

This chain uses TRBV14 with TRBJ2-1; D ambiguous. The V end lost 4 bases, the J end lost 1 base, and 23 bases lay between the germline ends. CDR1 and CDR2 from the germline V gene are SGHDN and FVKESK. CDR3 length: 19 residues. CDR3 protein: CASSPNGFPEGRSYNEQFF. Written as DNA, the CDR3 is TGTGCCAGCAGCCCAAATGGGTTCCCCGAAGGTCGGTCCTACAATGAGCAGTTCTTC.

This clone was counted only a few times. V and J are TRBV28 and TRBJ2-2; a possible D gene is TRBD2 (6 bases). The V gene's germline CDR1 is MDHEN and CDR2 SYDVKM. This CDR3 comprises 14 residues. V was shortened by 8 bases and J by 4 bases, with 14 bases between the two germline ends. The chain's CDR3 is CASEEGSGTGELFF. The CDR3 nucleotides read TGTGCCAGCGAGGAGGGGTCGGGCACCGGGGAGCTGTTTTTT.

A few counts support this clone. This rearrangement joins TRBV6-4 to TRBJ2-2; 9 positions agree with TRBD2. The CDR3 is 14 residues long. Per the germline V gene, CDR1 is MRHNA and CDR2 is SNTAGT. Losses at the gene ends were 4 bases for V and 3 bases for J; bases not matched to a gene: 0. The CDR3 bases are TGTGCCAGCAGTGCTAGCGGGGACACCGGGGAGCTGTTTTTT. It encodes CASSASGDTGELFF.

This chain connects TRBV13 to TRBJ2-1; TRBD1 agrees at 10 bases. This CDR3 has 15 residues. In germline, CDR1 is PRHDT, CDR2 FYEKMQ (reference sequence). V was clipped by 5 bases and J by 4 bases; unmatched bases: 5. CDR3 nucleotide sequence: TGTGCCAGCAGCCCGGGACAGGGGCGTTACAATGAGCAGTTCTTC. Amino acid sequence: CASSPGQGRYNEQFF. Complete variable domain (other parts from reference TRBV13 and TRBJ2-1): AAGVIQSPRHLIKEKRETATLKCYPIPRHDTVYWYQQGPGQDPQFLISFYEKMQSDKGSIPDRFSAQQFSDYHSELNMSSLELGDSALYFCASSPGQGRYNEQFFGPGTRLTVL.

The V and J genes are TRBV5-4 and TRBJ2-7, with TRBD2 matching over 9 bases. Germline-derived CDR1 and CDR2 are SGHNT and YYREEE (reference sequence). The CDR3 extends over 16 amino acids. Unmatched junction bases numbered 5, after V lost 0 bases and J lost 1 base. CDR3 nucleotide sequence: TGTGCCAGCAGCTTGGTCGGTAGCGGGGGTTCCTACGAGCAGTACTTC. Residues: CASSLVGSGGSYEQYF.

This clone turned up a few times. The CDR3 is CASRHRGTAYNEQFF. DNA for the CDR3: TGTGCCAGCAGACACAGGGGTACGGCCTACAATGAGCAGTTCTTC. The chain couples TRBV6-5 to TRBJ2-1, with 7 bases aligning to TRBD1. The CDR3 runs to 15 residues. CDR1 MNHEY and CDR2 SVGAGI come from the germline V gene. V shed 6 bases and J 2 bases; nucleotides not matched to a gene: 7.

This clone was seen only a few times. The chain combines TRBV11-3 with TRBJ2-2; no clear D gene. CDR1 SGHNT and CDR2 YENEEA come from the germline V gene. V lost 4 bases, J lost 1 base, and 7 bases lay in between. The CDR3 extends over 14 amino acids. Here the CDR3 reads CASSSDGNTGELFF. In nucleotides, the CDR3 is TGTGCCAGCAGCTCCGACGGGAACACCGGGGAGCTGTTTTTT.

Here the CDR3 reads CASSLAGQPQHF. The CDR3 DNA sequence: TGTGCCAGCAGTTTGGCGGGACAGCCCCAGCATTTT. The rearrangement uses TRBV27 and TRBJ1-5; D not certain. Germline loops: CDR1 MNHEY, CDR2 SMNVEV (reference sequence). The V end was cut by 3 bases, the J end by 7 bases, with 7 bases between. This CDR3 contains 12 residues.

The V call is TRBV13, the J call TRBJ2-1, with D uncertain. Germline V gene sequence: CDR1 PRHDT, CDR2 FYEKMQ (reference sequence). CDR3 length equals 13 residues. The germline V and J ends were trimmed by 2 bases and 6 bases, with 8 bases remaining between them. Written as DNA, the CDR3 is TGTGCCAGCAGCTTAAAACAAGGCAATGAGCAGTTCTTC. It codes for CASSLKQGNEQFF.

The rearrangement joins TRBV7-9 to TRBJ2-3, with 13 nucleotides matching TRBD2. The CDR3 is 15 residues long. CDR1 is SEHNR, CDR2 FQNEAQ, per germline (reference sequence). The trim removed 3 bases at V and 6 bases at J, leaving 3 bases unmatched. The chain's CDR3 is CASSLTSGGFDTQYF. CDR3 coding DNA: TGTGCCAGCAGCTTGACTAGCGGGGGGTTTGATACGCAGTATTTT.

This rearrangement joins TRBV6-1 to TRBJ1-1; TRBD1 is a possible D gene (6 bases). V was clipped by 2 bases and J by 6 bases, with 16 bases between them. The CDR3 covers 15 residues. Germline V lookup: CDR1 MNHNS, CDR2 SASEGT. CDR3 residues: CASSEWGTGHAEAFF. CDR3 sequence (DNA): TGTGCCAGCAGTGAATGGGGAACAGGGCACGCTGAAGCTTTCTTT.